This T cell receptor (beta chain) was recorded in a study of a mutant IDH1 vaccine in newly diagnosed glioma (dated by TCRdb to about 2021). In terms of the full investigation: Of the approximately 35 treated patients, around 60% were male and approximately 38% were female, and the mean age was approximately 39 years. Longitudinal TCRB deep sequencing was performed for about two dozen treated patients wherever samples were available for exploratory analyses. Six visits were used for peripheral blood collection: V03 (baseline), V05, V07, V10, V12 and V13. Before enrollment, most patients had been given radiochemotherapy with temozolomide as standard therapy, while the rest had received either radiotherapy alone or temozolomide alone.

Library construction relied on the immunoSEQ multiplex PCR assay. Rearranged TCR beta chain sequences were amplified using the hsTCRB Kit according to the manufacturer's protocol. An Illumina MiSeq was used to sequence the TCRB libraries. Turning to the authors' computational methods: The kit vendor's proprietary platform handled demultiplexing, trimming and gene mapping. TCRdb stores this immuneACCESS table with in-frame sequences only. Part of the clones is absent; in the studies checked, under half of the shortfall reflects unresolved V genes, and no reason is known for the rest. V and J calls and clone size come straight from that table; D and trimming were deduced from the DNA. The sample table shows about 98,000 clones, and approximately 90% are seen once. The top ten hold roughly 0.61% of the sample. The germline V gene (reference sequence) specifies SGHKS as CDR1 and YYEKEE as CDR2. V is clipped by 5 bases and J by 0 bases, and the sequence between their germline boundaries is 21 bases long. Spanning cysteine to phenylalanine, the CDR3 consists of 17 amino acids. CDR3 DNA is the only sequence kept; it has 51 bases, read in frame from the first base.

The sample's time point, from its label and the paper: baseline, week 1 (first vaccination visit). What the treatment or condition label conveys for this sample: pre-vaccination baseline after standard-of-care therapy. Donors had newly diagnosed WHO grade 3 or 4 IDH1-mutant astrocytomas with loss of nuclear ATRX. The samples were drawn from NOA16, a multicentre, single-arm, open-label phase I trial in Germany that tested a mutant IDH1 peptide vaccine in humans for the first time. Visit V03 blood draws served as the baseline sample for immunogenicity testing. Genomic DNA for TCRB sequencing was isolated from EDTA blood with the DNeasy Blood and Tissue Kit. Points on this clone: The antigen this receptor binds is unknown. Within one base of it there is no much larger clone, and no base qualities were kept.

The paper's findings and limits, for the study overall: The authors noted that analyses of patient blood samples could not be reproduced because of sample limitations. Immune responses induced by the vaccine were seen in over 80% of patients across multiple MHC alleles. Pseudoprogression seemed to be unrelated to changes in the top peripheral T cell clonotypes found by TCRB sequencing. PBMC samples for TCRB deep sequencing were selected based on availability.

This sequence was found in a woman aged 45-59 years with glioma. The rearranged chain carries TRBV5-5 and TRBJ2-7; tentative D gene TRBD1, with 6 bases matching. Sequencing was performed on PBMCs, taken from a glioma patient treated with radiotherapy, temozolomide or both. The DNA reads as follows: TGTGCCAGCAGTTGGGAGTCGGCAGGGGCCAGCTCCTACGAGCAGTACTTC. The resulting protein is CASSWESAGASSYEQYF.